Each of the 28 T cell receptor beta chains below was sequenced from the same sample in a study of blood T cell repertoires in COVID-19. TCRdb's copy holds only in-frame clones and misses some; the assay was immunoSEQ multiplex PCR. The table lists roughly 220,000 clones, 70% to 90% of them singletons. Material: PBMCs or T cells enriched from blood (not recorded which). The receptors were sampled from a woman in her 50s with acute COVID-19.

This rearrangement joins TRBV19 to TRBJ1-4; 9 nucleotides agree with TRBD1. V gave up 7 bases and J gave up 7 bases; unmatched junction bases: 22. The length of the CDR3 is 19 residues. Per germline, CDR1 LNHDA and CDR2 SQIVND (reference sequence). CDR3: CASTLKLGQGLSSGEKLFF. CDR3 DNA sequence: TGTGCCAGTACCCTCAAGTTGGGACAGGGCCTCAGTTCAGGTGAAAAACTGTTTTTT. Full variable domain (missing parts from reference TRBV19 and TRBJ1-4): DGGITQSPKYLFRKEGQNVTLSCEQNLNHDAMYWYRQDPGQGLRLIYYSQIVNDFQKGDIAEGYSVSREKKESFPLTVTSAQKNPTAFYLCASTLKLGQGLSSGEKLFFGSGTQLSVL.

V gene TRBV24-1 combines with J gene TRBJ1-2; D might be TRBD1 (6 bases). The CDR3 loop spans 18 amino acids. V dropped 2 bases and J dropped 4 bases, with 22 bases sitting between them. Germline V gene sequence: CDR1 KGHDR, CDR2 SFDVKD. The CDR3 sequence: CATSDSTGTPESRYGYTF. CDR3 DNA: TGTGCCACCAGTGATTCGACCGGGACACCAGAGAGCCGCTATGGCTACACCTTC.

Only one count was recorded for this clone. This chain joins TRBV6-5 and TRBJ2-4, with 7 bases identical to TRBD1. This CDR3 has 15 residues. Germline-derived CDR1 and CDR2 are MNHEY and SVGAGI. The V segment lost 6 bases and the J segment 6 bases; nucleotides outside the gene matches: 11. CDR3 bases: TGTGCCAGCAGCAGACAGGGATTGGCCGGAAACATTCAGTACTTC. Its protein is CASSRQGLAGNIQYF.

The chain joins TRBV30 to TRBJ2-2; TRBD1 might be the D (6 bases). This CDR3 has 14 amino acids. Germline CDR1 GTSNPN, CDR2 SVGIG (reference sequence). The ends were cut back, 2 bases at V and 4 bases at J, with 11 bases in the middle. CDR3 in DNA: TGTGCCTGGAGTAGCCAGGGGTTCACCGGGGAGCTGTTTTTT. This codes for CAWSSQGFTGELFF.

The CDR3 nucleotides are TGTGCCAGCACCCGCACCCTAGCGGGACCTAGCACAGATACGCAGTATTTT. Its protein product is CASTRTLAGPSTDTQYF. The chain is built from TRBV3-1 (or the pseudogene TRBV3-2) and TRBJ2-3; 9 bases align to TRBD2. V shed 7 bases and J 0 bases; nucleotides not matched to a gene: 11. Germline CDR1 reads LGHDT; CDR2 reads YNNKEL (reference sequence). This CDR3 spans 17 amino acids.

J is TRBJ2-7 and V is TRBV28; the match to TRBD2 covers 8 bases. CDR1 MDHEN and CDR2 SYDVKM come from the germline V gene. The CDR3 runs 14 residues. Trimming cost V 5 bases and J 3 bases; bases outside gene matches: 6. The chain's CDR3 is CASSLAGGYYEQYF. The DNA of the CDR3 is TGTGCCAGCAGTCTAGCGGGTGGGTACTACGAGCAGTACTTC.

The genes are TRBV4-3 and TRBJ2-3; D is unresolved. Trimming left V 1 base short and J 0 bases short, with 11 bases between. The CDR3 is 16 residues long. CDR1 and CDR2 (germline): LGHNA, YSLEER. In DNA form, the CDR3 reads TGCGCCAGCAGCCAAGGTCGAGCCCCCAGCACAGATACGCAGTATTTT. It yields the protein CASSQGRAPSTDTQYF.

In this sample, this clone turned up once. V and J are TRBV27 and TRBJ2-2, with D tentatively TRBD1 (6 bases). V was shortened by 3 bases and J by 7 bases, with 15 bases between the two germline ends. The germline CDR1 and CDR2 sequences are MNHEY and SMNVEV (reference sequence). The CDR3 is 15 residues long. CDR3 in DNA: TGTGCCAGCAGTTTTCGGGTCGGGGACATCGGGGAGCTGTTTTTT. This codes for CASSFRVGDIGELFF.

J is TRBJ1-6 and V is TRBV7-8, with 9 bases identical to TRBD1. The germline V gene encodes CDR1 SGHVS and CDR2 FQNEAQ. The CDR3 covers 15 residues. With 2 bases clipped from V and 15 bases from J, the junction kept 11 bases outside the gene matches. The CDR3 DNA reads as TGTGCCAGCAGCTTATCGGGACAGGGTTTCCCTCGCCTCCACTTT. Amino acid sequence: CASSLSGQGFPRLHF.

This rearrangement joins TRBV10-3 to TRBJ2-3, with 8 positions matching TRBD2. The CDR3 contains 15 residues. The junction had 3 bases not matched to a gene; V was cut back by 4 bases and J by 0 bases. Germline loops: CDR1 ENHRY, CDR2 SYGVKD. The CDR3 DNA follows: TGTGCCATCAGTGCGACTAGCGAGAGCACAGATACGCAGTATTTT. Translation: CAISATSESTDTQYF.

Note on this clone: The junction shows a germline mismatch at one end, possibly a read error. The sample contains more than one DNA sequence encoding this CDR3. The DNA for the CDR3 is TGTGCCAGCAGTCTCCGACTAGCTGCCTCTTACGAGCAGTATTTC. Encoded protein: CASSLRLAASYEQYF. This rearrangement joins TRBV27 to TRBJ2-7, with 7 nucleotides matching TRBD2. The CDR3 loop spans 15 amino acids. The V gene's germline CDR1 is MNHEY and CDR2 SMNVEV (reference sequence).

CDR3 coding DNA: TGTGCCAGCAGCCCCCGGACAGTAAATCAGCCCCAGCATTTT. It translates to CASSPRTVNQPQHF. This rearrangement joins TRBV3-1 (or the pseudogene TRBV3-2) to TRBJ1-5, with D maybe TRBD1 (6 bases). This CDR3 comprises 14 residues. Germline V gives CDR1 LGHDT, CDR2 YNNKEL (reference sequence). V dropped 4 bases and J dropped 4 bases, with 11 bases sitting between them.

The rearrangement joins TRBV18 to TRBJ2-7; 7 nucleotides align to TRBD1. Germline assignment: CDR1 KGHSH and CDR2 LQKENI. CDR3 length: 15 amino acids. Trimming removed 4 bases from V and 2 bases from J; junction bases left unmatched: 8. The CDR3 loop reads CASSLGQGDPYEQYF. The CDR3, as DNA: TGTGCCAGCTCACTTGGGCAGGGGGACCCCTACGAGCAGTACTTC. The whole variable domain, remainder taken from reference TRBV18 and TRBJ2-7, is NAGVMQNPRHLVRRRGQEARLRCSPMKGHSHVYWYRQLPEEGLKFMVYLQKENIIDESGMPKERFSAEFPKEGPSILRIQQVVRGDSAAYFCASSLGQGDPYEQYFGPGTRLTVT.

The genes are TRBV7-9 and TRBJ2-1; D gene ambiguous. The CDR3 is 12 amino acids. Germline V gene lookup returns CDR1 SEHNR and CDR2 FQNEAQ (reference sequence). V gave up 4 bases and J gave up 8 bases, with 9 bases separating them. DNA for the CDR3: TGTGCCAGCAGCTCTCAGTCCGATGAGCAGTTCTTC. The encoded protein is CASSSQSDEQFF.

The genes are TRBV27 and TRBJ1-5; no definite D call. The germline gives CDR1 MNHEY, CDR2 SMNVEV (reference sequence). CDR3 length equals 14 residues. V was shortened by 3 bases and J by 5 bases, with 11 bases between the two germline ends. The CDR3 sequence is CASSFGVRDQPQHF. CDR3 in DNA: TGTGCCAGCAGTTTCGGGGTACGGGATCAGCCCCAGCATTTT.

This chain uses TRBV2 with TRBJ1-1; D unclear. Trimming left V 7 bases short and J 0 bases short, with 15 bases between. The CDR3 runs 15 residues. The germline CDR1 and CDR2 sequences are SNHLY and FYNNEI. The CDR3 reads CASTRAENMNTEAFF. As DNA, the CDR3 is TGTGCCAGCACACGCGCTGAGAATATGAACACTGAAGCTTTCTTT.

The chain carries TRBV11-1 and TRBJ2-1; D may be TRBD1 (5 bases). The CDR3 covers 14 residues. Trimming removed 1 base at V and 9 bases at J, with 13 bases between. The germline CDR1 and CDR2 sequences are SGHAT and FQDESV (reference sequence). The CDR3 DNA reads TGTGCCAGCAGCTTAGGGGCAGGGAAGGGTGAGCAGTTCTTC. It codes for CASSLGAGKGEQFF.

The J gene is TRBJ2-2, the V gene TRBV19, with 10 bases fitting TRBD1. Germline values: CDR1 LNHDA, CDR2 SQIVND (reference sequence). This CDR3 is 17 amino acids long. V lost 1 base, J lost 1 base, and 3 bases stayed unmatched. CDR3 in DNA: TGTGCCAGTAGTATAGTTCGGACAGGGGGGAACACCGGGGAGCTGTTTTTT. Translation gives CASSIVRTGGNTGELFF.

This CDR3 reads CATSRDLAGGPGGELFF. CDR3 nucleotide sequence: TGTGCCACCAGCAGAGATCTAGCGGGAGGCCCAGGGGGGGAGCTGTTTTTT. The V and J genes are TRBV15 and TRBJ2-2; 11 nucleotides line up with TRBD2. The CDR3 is 17 amino acids. Trimming took 0 bases from V and 8 from J; bases not matched to a gene: 8. The germline V gene has CDR1 LNHNV and CDR2 YYDKDF (reference sequence).

The chain couples TRBV3-1 (or the pseudogene TRBV3-2) to TRBJ2-2; 9 bases are shared with TRBD2. This CDR3 spans 14 amino acids. The V gene's germline CDR1 is LGHDT and CDR2 YNNKEL (reference sequence). V trimming: 2 bases; J trimming: 8 bases; junction bases outside the gene matches: 3. The CDR3 nucleotides are TGTGCCAGCAGCCAAATAGCGGGAGCTGGGGAGCTGTTTTTT. This encodes CASSQIAGAGELFF.

The J gene is TRBJ1-2, the V gene TRBV4-1; 8 bases fit TRBD1. In germline, CDR1 is MGHRA, CDR2 YSYEKL. This CDR3 has 15 amino acids. J was trimmed by 7 bases and V by 4 bases; bases with no gene match: 11. As DNA, the CDR3 is TGCGCCAGCAGCCGGTACCCCGGGACAGGAGGTGGCTACACCTTC. It translates to CASSRYPGTGGGYTF.

V and J are TRBV15 and TRBJ1-4, with no clear D. Trimming stripped 0 bases from V and 5 bases from J, with 13 bases between. CDR1 is LNHNV and CDR2 is YYDKDF in the germline V gene (reference sequence). CDR3 length: 16 residues. The CDR3 DNA reads TGTGCCACCAGCAGAGATAGCTCCAGATCGAATGAAAAACTGTTTTTT. This gives the protein CATSRDSSRSNEKLFF.

The J gene is TRBJ2-3, the V gene TRBV4-2; the match to TRBD2 covers 8 bases. The CDR3 spans 17 residues. Germline CDR1 reads LGHNA; CDR2 reads YNFKEQ. V lost 1 base to trimming and J lost 5 bases; unmatched junction nucleotides: 11. The CDR3 sequence: CASSQGVLTAGVDTQYF. CDR3 nucleotide sequence: TGTGCCAGCAGCCAAGGGGTTTTGACAGCGGGAGTAGATACGCAGTATTTT.

This clone has only a few counts. This rearrangement joins TRBV10-3 to TRBJ2-1; 9 bases agree with TRBD2. CDR3 size: 15 residues. J lost 4 bases, V lost 7 bases, and 8 bases had no gene match. Germline V lookup: CDR1 ENHRY, CDR2 SYGVKD. CDR3 loop: CAITEREEGYNEQFF. CDR3 DNA sequence: TGTGCCATCACCGAGCGGGAGGAGGGTTACAATGAGCAGTTCTTC.

The V gene is TRBV7-2, the J gene TRBJ2-5; 13 nucleotides match TRBD2. V was pared by 1 base and J by 6 bases, with 5 bases of the junction left unmatched. Germline lookup yields CDR1 SGHTA and CDR2 FQGNSA. CDR3 length: 16 residues. DNA for the CDR3: TGTGCCAGCAGCTTAGGAGGGACTAGCGGGATGAAGACCCAGTACTTC. It translates to CASSLGGTSGMKTQYF.

The V gene is TRBV5-1, the J gene TRBJ1-6; D not resolved. The CDR3 is 14 residues long. Germline V gene lookup returns CDR1 SGHRS and CDR2 YFSETQ. The V end lost 2 bases, the J end lost 7 bases, and 10 bases lay between the germline ends. The CDR3 loop reads CASSLGVSNSPLHF. As DNA, the CDR3 is TGCGCCAGCAGCTTAGGAGTCTCCAATTCACCCCTCCACTTT.

In its sample, this clone was seen once. The chain has TRBV5-4 and TRBJ2-1, with TRBD2 identical over 7 bases. The trim removed 0 bases at V and 16 bases at J, leaving 7 bases unmatched. Germline values: CDR1 SGHNT, CDR2 YYREEE (reference sequence). This CDR3 has 12 amino acids. CDR3 protein: CASSLGVGRDFF. CDR3 nucleotide sequence: TGTGCCAGCAGCTTGGGGGTGGGGAGGGACTTCTTC.

In DNA, the CDR3 is TGTGCCAGCTCACCTAGGACAGGGGTGAGTGAAAAACTGTTTTTT. It translates to CASSPRTGVSEKLFF. The chain recombines TRBV18 with TRBJ1-4; 9 nucleotides line up with TRBD1. V was pared by 3 bases and J by 7 bases, with 6 bases of the junction left unmatched. Germline CDR1 KGHSH, CDR2 LQKENI. The CDR3 sequence is 15 residues long.